Below are 20 T cell receptor beta chains sequenced from a single sample in a study of tumor-infiltrating lymphocytes in primary liver carcinoma. The researchers produced TCR beta cDNA from approximately 0.45 ug total RNA with a constant-region primer. Each TCR beta library was derived from three nested multiplex PCR rounds that employed slightly modified ARM-PCR. TRBV1-TRBV30 forward primers paired with a C-beta reverse primer drove the first two PCR rounds, about 10 cycles each. A single record per CDR3 protein comes from TCRdb applying MiXCR to the multiplex PCR reads. The sample has under 200,000 distinct CDR3 sequences, almost 65% seen once; the top ten hold 6% to 8.5%. Germline DNA was extracted too, while blood RNA derived from unsorted whole blood. Material: peripheral blood. The receptor set was obtained from a woman aged 55-70 years with primary liver carcinoma and hepatitis B virus infection.

Comments on this clonotype: An end of the junction does not agree with germline; a read error may underlie this. This CDR3 reads CGSSQVTGGGSPLHF. The DNA of the CDR3 is TGTGGCAGCAGTCAAGTCACAGGGGGCGGGTCACCCCTCCACTTT. The V call is TRBV14, the J call TRBJ1-6; 9 bases are a match to TRBD1. The CDR3 covers 15 residues. CDR1 is SGHDN and CDR2 is FVKESK in the germline V gene.

The chain uses TRBV13 and TRBJ2-7; 8 positions match TRBD1. The CDR3 covers 14 residues. J gave up 3 bases and V 8 bases, and 9 bases lay outside the gene matches. CDR1 and CDR2 (germline): PRHDT, FYEKMQ (reference sequence). CDR3 loop: CASCLRDRNYEQYF. CDR3 DNA sequence: TGTGCCAGCTGCCTCCGGGACAGGAACTACGAGCAGTACTTC.

A remark on this clonotype: One end of the junction does not line up with germline, which may come from a read error. The chain joins TRBV13 to TRBJ2-3; 12 bases map to TRBD2. The CDR3 spans 15 residues. CDR1 is PRHDT, CDR2 FYEKMQ, per germline (reference sequence). In DNA, the CDR3 is TGTACCAGCAGCCCTAGCGGGAGGGCCGCAGATACGCAGTATTTT. Its translation is CTSSPSGRAADTQYF.

The sample holds one count of this clonotype. The chain recombines TRBV5-6 with TRBJ2-2; TRBD1 matches at 7 bases. This CDR3 has 14 residues. J was trimmed by 3 bases and V by 4 bases; bases with no gene match: 3. The germline CDR1 and CDR2 sequences are SGHDT and YYEEEE. The DNA for the CDR3 is TGTGCCAGCAGCCCGACAGGGTACACCGGGGAGCTGTTTTTT. Its protein product is CASSPTGYTGELFF.

The V and J genes are TRBV20-1 and TRBJ2-1, with a tentative D call TRBD2 (6 bases). The germline V gene has CDR1 DFQATT and CDR2 SNEGSKA (reference sequence). The CDR3 covers 15 residues. V lost 1 base and J lost 0, with 10 bases in between. The chain's CDR3 is CSARGGDLSYNEQFF. Here the CDR3 DNA reads TGCAGTGCTAGAGGCGGGGACCTCTCCTACAATGAGCAGTTCTTC.

To note about this clonotype: Since a much larger clone is just one base distant, this may be a read error. The chain has TRBV6-5 and TRBJ2-2; D gene unclear. The CDR3 spans 17 residues. Germline CDR1 reads MNHEY; CDR2 reads SVGAGI. This CDR3 is CASSYSPPGMRTEELFF. The CDR3 DNA reads TGTGCCAGCAGTTACTCCCCACCGGGTATGCGCACCGAGGAGCTGTTTTTT.

For this clonotype: One base away lies a much larger clone, so this may be a sequencing read error. The rearrangement links TRBV6-6 to TRBJ2-5; 9 bases map to TRBD1. The CDR3 is 15 residues long. The germline V gene encodes CDR1 MNHNY and CDR2 SVGAGI (reference sequence). The CDR3 here is CASGYPGTGFETQYF. Written as DNA, the CDR3 is TGTGCCAGCGGTTACCCGGGGACAGGGTTTGAGACCCAGTACTTC.

This clonotype was picked up many times. V gene TRBV29-1 combines with J gene TRBJ1-2, with unresolved D. Per germline, CDR1 SQVTM and CDR2 ANQGSEA. Trimming shortened V by 4 bases and J by 4 bases, and 10 bases separated the two germline ends. CDR3 length: 12 amino acids. Here the CDR3 reads CSVGVRSYGYTF. CDR3 DNA: TGCAGCGTTGGGGTTAGATCCTATGGCTACACCTTC.

V gene TRBV6-2 or TRBV6-3 combines with J gene TRBJ1-4, with 9 bases aligning to TRBD1. The J segment lost 0 bases and the V segment lost 5 bases, leaving 1 base of the junction unmatched. Germline loops: CDR1 MNHEY, CDR2 SVGEGT. The CDR3 covers 15 residues. CDR3 sequence reads: CASSRQGATNEKLFF. The CDR3 nucleotides read TGTGCCAGCAGTCGACAGGGGGCAACTAATGAAAAACTGTTTTTT.

As to this clonotype: The junction differs from germline at one of its ends, possibly a read error. This CDR3 reads CASSSGLAANFYYEQFF. The CDR3 bases are TGTGCCAGCAGCTCGGGACTAGCTGCTAACTTCTACTATGAGCAGTTCTTC. The chain joins TRBV11-3 to TRBJ2-1; 9 bases agree with TRBD2. This CDR3 contains 17 residues. The germline V gene has CDR1 SGHNT and CDR2 YENEEA.

As to this clonotype: A junction end diverges from the germline sequence, so it may reflect a read error. The rearrangement joins TRBV12-5 to TRBJ2-1; 7 bases align to TRBD2. The CDR3 runs 17 residues. Per germline, CDR1 LGHNT and CDR2 FRNRAP. The CDR3 protein is CARGSSGVAGGYNEHFF. CDR3 nucleotide sequence: TGTGCTAGAGGTTCCTCTGGGGTAGCGGGTGGTTACAATGAGCACTTCTTC.

V usage is TRBV5-1 and J usage is TRBJ1-2, with D unresolved. Germline V gives CDR1 SGHRS, CDR2 YFSETQ. Trimming took 1 base from V and 3 from J, leaving 7 bases between them. This CDR3 has 13 amino acids. CDR3 DNA: TGCGCCAGCAGCTTGCCGTCGGACTATGGCTACACCTTC. Translation gives CASSLPSDYGYTF.

V and J are TRBV29-1 and TRBJ2-1, with 13 nucleotides matching TRBD2. Germline V gene data show CDR1 as SQVTM and CDR2 as ANQGSEA. The V segment lost 3 bases and the J segment 7 bases; nucleotides outside the gene matches: 9. This CDR3 has 16 residues. The CDR3 coding sequence is TGCAGCGTTGATGGTGGGACTAGCGGGAAGTGGAATGAGCAGTTCTTC. Amino acids: CSVDGGTSGKWNEQFF.

The genes are TRBV5-4 and TRBJ2-3; 10 bases agree with TRBD1. In germline, CDR1 is SGHNT, CDR2 YYREEE (reference sequence). The CDR3 runs to 16 residues. The junction had 9 bases not matched to a gene; V was cut back by 2 bases and J by 6 bases. The CDR3 DNA is TGTGCCAGCAGCTTCCAGACAGGGGGCTACATGGATACGCAGTATTTT. As protein: CASSFQTGGYMDTQYF.

In the case of this clonotype: In this CDR3 the conserved last residue, phenylalanine or tryptophan, is missing, so a read error is likely. The chain links TRBV4-1 to TRBJ2-5, with D maybe TRBD2 (6 bases). CDR3 length equals 15 residues. Germline lookup yields CDR1 MGHRA and CDR2 YSYEKL. The CDR3 DNA reads TGTGCCAGCAGCCTAGGTCCGATAGCGGAAGAGACCCAGTACATC. This sequence encodes CASSLGPIAEETQYI.

Comment on this clonotype: A much larger clone is a single base away; this may be a read error. V is TRBV4-1 and J is TRBJ1-2, with D maybe TRBD1 (5 bases). Germline assignment: CDR1 MGHRA and CDR2 YSYEKL. CDR3 size: 15 residues. V lost 0 bases, J lost 8 bases, and 16 bases lay in between. The CDR3 protein is CASSQDNGASWGYTF. CDR3 bases: TGCGCCAGCAGCCAAGATAATGGGGCGAGCTGGGGCTACACCTTC.

J is TRBJ1-1 and V is TRBV29-1; possible D gene TRBD1, 5 bases. V was cut by 5 bases and J by 6 bases, with 10 bases left in between. This CDR3 contains 11 residues. Germline values: CDR1 SQVTM, CDR2 ANQGSEA. The CDR3 spells CSVRIGAEAFF. In nucleotides, the CDR3 is TGCAGCGTTCGTATAGGGGCTGAAGCTTTCTTT.

V gene TRBV6-6 combines with J gene TRBJ1-4; the D gene is possibly TRBD1 (6 bases). Per germline, CDR1 MNHNY and CDR2 SVGAGI (reference sequence). V was clipped by 4 bases and J by 8 bases, with 23 bases between them. This CDR3 has 17 amino acids. The CDR3 DNA reads TGTGCCAGCAGTTCATCGCAGGGGCCGATCATGGGCGAAAAACTGTTTTTT. Translated, it gives CASSSSQGPIMGEKLFF.

As regards this clonotype: A junction end diverges from the germline sequence, so it may reflect a read error. The chain couples TRBV11-3 to TRBJ2-2; D not resolved. The germline V gene has CDR1 SGHNT and CDR2 YENEEA. The CDR3 contains 15 residues. CDR3 sequence reads: CASIPPVTHTGELFF. In DNA, the CDR3 is TGTGCAAGCATCCCGCCAGTTACCCACACCGGGGAGCTGTTTTTT.

With regard to this clonotype: One end of the junction varies from germline; a read error may be responsible. The chain links TRBV11-3 to TRBJ2-1, with 8 bases that match TRBD2. CDR3 length equals 17 residues. In germline, CDR1 is SGHNT, CDR2 YENEEA. CDR3 nucleotides: TGTGCCAGCAGCTTAGCTACCCTAGCGGGCACCTACAATAAGCAGTCCTTC. Residues: CASSLATLAGTYNKQSF.